One and the same sample provided the 26 T cell receptor beta chains below, sequenced in a study of cytomegalovirus exposure and HLA in healthy donors. The method was immunoSEQ multiplex PCR; TCRdb's version includes in-frame clones alone and lacks a portion of them. The sample records under 250,000 clones, roughly 87% being singletons. Sequenced input: PBMCs. These receptors were taken from a man younger than 35 in good health and CMV-seropositive.

The chain employs TRBV28 and TRBJ1-3; D gene unclear. The V end was cut by 6 bases, the J end by 10 bases, with 13 bases between. Germline V lookup: CDR1 MDHEN, CDR2 SYDVKM. The CDR3 runs 12 residues. CDR3 sequence reads: CASSLVDRTIYF. As DNA, the CDR3 is TGTGCCAGCAGCCTCGTGGATAGGACCATATATTTT.

This chain connects TRBV15 to TRBJ2-2; the D gene is possibly TRBD2 (6 bases). Deletions cut 0 bases from V and 5 bases from J, with 13 bases between. Germline CDR1 LNHNV, CDR2 YYDKDF (reference sequence). This CDR3 has 16 residues. The CDR3 region has the DNA TGTGCCACCAGCAGAGACCGGGCTAGCGCTACCGGGGAGCTGTTTTTT. Translating gives CATSRDRASATGELFF.

DNA for the CDR3: TGCGCCAGCAGCCAAGCGTCGGGTGCCCGGGAGCTGTTTTTT. Its protein is CASSQASGARELFF. This chain connects TRBV4-1 to TRBJ2-2; D remains unclear. The length of the CDR3 is 14 residues. The V end lost 1 base, the J end lost 9 bases, and 12 bases lay between the germline ends. Germline CDR1 reads MGHRA; CDR2 reads YSYEKL.

This chain connects TRBV5-6 to TRBJ1-2; 10 positions match TRBD1. V dropped 3 bases and J dropped 3; count of bases not matched to a gene: 2. This CDR3 is 14 amino acids long. CDR1 SGHDT and CDR2 YYEEEE come from the germline V gene. CDR3 bases: TGTGCCAGCAGCTGGGACAGGGGTGACTATGGCTACACCTTC. As protein: CASSWDRGDYGYTF.

The chain joins TRBV5-4 to TRBJ2-7; 8 nucleotides line up with TRBD1. Germline CDR1 SGHNT, CDR2 YYREEE (reference sequence). V shed 3 bases, J shed 4 bases, and the junction held 9 bases outside the gene matches. The CDR3 has 15 amino acids. CDR3 sequence (DNA): TGTGCCAGCAGCTCAGGAGGACAGGGAACTTACGAGCAGTACTTC. It specifies CASSSGGQGTYEQYF.

This clone was detected only a few times. The rearrangement uses TRBV6-1 and TRBJ1-2; D is uncertain. This CDR3 has 11 amino acids. The ends were cut back, 7 bases at V and 3 bases at J, with 6 bases in the middle. Germline V gene lookup returns CDR1 MNHNS and CDR2 SASEGT. CDR3 sequence reads: CASNVYYGYTF. The CDR3 region has the DNA TGTGCCAGCAACGTCTACTATGGCTACACCTTC.

The chain couples TRBV14 to TRBJ2-1; D remains ambiguous. V was cut by 2 bases and J by 0 bases, with 11 bases left in between. The CDR3 runs 16 residues. Germline values: CDR1 SGHDN, CDR2 FVKESK. CDR3 residues: CASSQISGSSYNEQFF. DNA of the CDR3: TGTGCCAGCAGCCAAATTTCTGGAAGCTCCTACAATGAGCAGTTCTTC.

V is TRBV28 and J is TRBJ2-7; 9 positions match TRBD2. The germline gives CDR1 MDHEN, CDR2 SYDVKM. With V trimmed by 10 bases and J by 3 bases, 10 bases remained unmatched. The CDR3 sequence is 14 residues long. CDR3 DNA sequence: TGTGCCATATCGACTAGCGGAGGGTACTACGAGCAGTACTTC. Encoded protein: CAISTSGGYYEQYF. Variable domain in full (rest from reference TRBV28 and TRBJ2-7): DVKVTQSSRYLVKRTGEKVFLECVQDMDHENMFWYRQDPGLGLRLIYFSYDVKMKEKGDIPEGYSVSREKKERFSLILESASTNQTSMYLCAISTSGGYYEQYFGPGTRLTVT.

V usage is TRBV19 and J usage is TRBJ2-7; D is uncertain. The V and J ends lost 4 bases and 3 bases respectively, with 13 bases between them. The CDR3 is made up of 14 amino acids. The germline V gene encodes CDR1 LNHDA and CDR2 SQIVND (reference sequence). This CDR3 is CASSTGPARYEQYF. CDR3 in DNA: TGTGCCAGTAGTACCGGTCCTGCTCGCTACGAGCAGTACTTC.

The genes are TRBV25-1 and TRBJ2-2; D tentatively fits TRBD1 or TRBD2 (5 bases each). The CDR3 totals 14 residues. Germline V lookup: CDR1 MGHDK, CDR2 SYGVNS. V gave up 5 bases and J gave up 4 bases, with 11 bases separating them. The CDR3, as DNA: TGTGCCAGCAGTCTGAGTGGGGGCACCGGGGAGCTGTTTTTT. Translation: CASSLSGGTGELFF.

The V and J genes are TRBV9 and TRBJ1-3; no definite D call. The CDR3 sequence is 11 residues long. V was cut by 1 base and J by 5 bases, with 1 base left in between. Germline CDR1 SGDLS, CDR2 YYNGEE. The CDR3 protein is CASSVRNTIYF. DNA of the CDR3: TGTGCCAGCAGCGTAAGAAACACCATATATTTT.

About this clone: The sample carries other DNA sequences with the same CDR3. This sequence joins TRBV27 and TRBJ2-2; no definite D call. Per germline, CDR1 MNHEY and CDR2 SMNVEV (reference sequence). CDR3 length: 13 residues. Trimming took 1 base from V and 6 from J, leaving 6 bases between them. CDR3 sequence (DNA): TGTGCCAGCAGTTTATTGGGATCCGGGGAGCTGTTTTTT. Translated: CASSLLGSGELFF.

The chain joins TRBV6-5 to TRBJ2-2; perhaps TRBD1 as D (6 bases). Looked up from germline, CDR1 is MNHEY and CDR2 is SVGAGI. CDR3 length: 14 amino acids. Trimming pared 4 bases from V and 2 bases from J, leaving 8 bases between. The CDR3 sequence: CASSSGHNTGELFF. The CDR3 nucleotides read TGTGCCAGCAGTTCGGGACATAACACCGGGGAGCTGTTTTTT.

V is TRBV5-1 and J is TRBJ1-1; no definite D call. Germline loops: CDR1 SGHRS, CDR2 YFSETQ. This CDR3 is 14 amino acids long. Between the trimmed V and J ends, which lost 4 bases and 0 bases, there was a span of 10 bases. CDR3 DNA: TGCGCCAGCAGCGCCAGCGCTATGAACACTGAAGCTTTCTTT. Amino acids: CASSASAMNTEAFF.

V is TRBV4-2 and J is TRBJ2-2; 8 bases are shared with TRBD2. Germline CDR1 LGHNA, CDR2 YNFKEQ. J lost 1 base, V lost 4 bases, and 11 bases had no gene match. This CDR3 is 18 amino acids long. Here the CDR3 reads CASSRLEASGGNTGELFF. The CDR3 bases are TGTGCCAGCAGCCGACTTGAGGCCAGCGGGGGGAACACCGGGGAGCTGTTTTTT.

The chain combines TRBV4-3 with TRBJ2-7, with TRBD1 matching 8 bases. Trimming at V came to 4 bases and at J to 2 bases, leaving 4 bases not matched to a gene. Germline CDR1 reads LGHNA; CDR2 reads YSLEER. The CDR3 sequence is 14 residues long. The CDR3, as DNA: TGCGCCAGCAGCCGCGGACAGGGAACCTACGAGCAGTACTTC. Amino acid sequence: CASSRGQGTYEQYF.

The chain carries TRBV7-6 and TRBJ1-2; tentatively, D is TRBD1 (5 bases). Germline-derived CDR1 and CDR2 are SGHVS and FNYEAQ. Trimming pared 1 base from V and 4 bases from J, leaving 7 bases between. The length of the CDR3 is 13 residues. The CDR3 DNA is TGTGCCAGCAGCTTAGTTGGGGGCTATGGCTACACCTTC. Protein: CASSLVGGYGYTF.

The chain has TRBV10-3 and TRBJ2-1; 10 positions agree with TRBD2. V trimming: 11 bases; J trimming: 1 base; junction bases outside the gene matches: 2. In germline, CDR1 is ENHRY, CDR2 SYGVKD. CDR3 length equals 13 residues. The CDR3 spells CAVAGGSYNEQFF. The CDR3 DNA follows: TGTGCCGTAGCGGGAGGATCCTACAATGAGCAGTTCTTC.

The chain carries TRBV6-1 and TRBJ2-5; D gene unclear. With 6 bases removed from V and 5 bases from J, the gap between germline ends came to 10 bases. The CDR3 is 12 amino acids. Germline loops: CDR1 MNHNS, CDR2 SASEGT. This chain's CDR3 is CASRPPWETQYF. The CDR3 region has the DNA TGTGCCAGCAGGCCCCCGTGGGAGACCCAGTACTTC.

The rearrangement links TRBV6-1 to TRBJ2-3; possible D gene TRBD2, 6 bases. CDR1 and CDR2 (germline): MNHNS, SASEGT. Deletions cut 2 bases from V and 0 bases from J, with 12 bases between. This CDR3 has 16 residues. The CDR3 loop is CASSEQGLTSTDTQYF. The DNA for the CDR3 is TGTGCCAGCAGTGAACAGGGACTCACTAGCACAGATACGCAGTATTTT.

The chain employs TRBV2 and TRBJ2-7, with D possibly being TRBD1 or TRBD2 (5 bases each). V lost 5 bases to trimming and J lost 3 bases, with 17 bases between them. Germline V gene sequence: CDR1 SNHLY, CDR2 FYNNEI. The CDR3 totals 15 residues. CDR3 sequence (DNA): TGTGCCAGCAGTACACCCGGGACGGTCTTCTACGAGCAGTACTTC. Residues: CASSTPGTVFYEQYF.

CDR3 residues: CATKTGQSSYEQYF. CDR3 in DNA: TGTGCCACCAAGACAGGACAGAGCTCCTACGAGCAGTACTTC. V gene TRBV28 combines with J gene TRBJ2-7, with D tentatively TRBD1 (6 bases). CDR1 is MDHEN and CDR2 is SYDVKM in the germline V gene. The CDR3 has 14 residues. V lost 10 bases and J lost 0, with 16 bases in between. Full variable domain (rest looked up from reference TRBV28 and TRBJ2-7): DVKVTQSSRYLVKRTGEKVFLECVQDMDHENMFWYRQDPGLGLRLIYFSYDVKMKEKGDIPEGYSVSREKKERFSLILESASTNQTSMYLCATKTGQSSYEQYFGPGTRLTVT.

The rearrangement uses TRBV5-1 and TRBJ2-7, with 8 bases identical to TRBD1. Looked up from germline, CDR1 is SGHRS and CDR2 is YFSETQ. The CDR3 contains 15 residues. The V gene end was trimmed by 4 bases and the J gene end by 3 bases; junction bases not matched to a gene: 9. The CDR3 protein is CASSHTGTGFYEQYF. In DNA form, the CDR3 reads TGCGCCAGCAGCCATACCGGGACAGGTTTCTACGAGCAGTACTTC.

The sample holds one count of this clone. This sequence joins TRBV9 and TRBJ2-1; TRBD2 agrees at 9 bases. The germline V gene has CDR1 SGDLS and CDR2 YYNGEE. The CDR3 is made up of 16 amino acids. J was trimmed by 2 bases and V by 2 bases; bases with no gene match: 5. The DNA of the CDR3 is TGTGCCAGCAGCGTTCTAGCGGGATCGACCTACAATGAGCAGTTCTTC. It translates to CASSVLAGSTYNEQFF.

The chain couples TRBV28 to TRBJ1-5, with D maybe TRBD1 (6 bases). Trimming stripped 6 bases from V and 1 base from J, with 19 bases between. The germline CDR1 and CDR2 sequences are MDHEN and SYDVKM. CDR3 length: 17 amino acids. CDR3 region: CASSLIEGGKSNQPQHF. CDR3 DNA: TGTGCCAGCAGCTTAATCGAGGGGGGCAAGAGCAATCAGCCCCAGCATTTT.

The chain recombines TRBV7-2 with TRBJ2-7; a weak D match, TRBD2 (5 bases). Trimming took off 5 bases at V and 3 bases at J, with 11 bases between the two ends. The germline V gene has CDR1 SGHTA and CDR2 FQGNSA. The CDR3 has 13 residues. The CDR3 nucleotides are TGTGCCAGCAGCCCGTTCCGGGGCTACGAGCAGTACTTC. Its protein product is CASSPFRGYEQYF. The variable domain in full, with the rest retrieved from reference TRBV7-2 and TRBJ2-7, is GAGVSQSPSNKVTEKGKDVELRCDPISGHTALYWYRQSLGQGLEFLIYFQGNSAPDKSGLPSDRFSAERTGGSVSTLTIQRTQQEDSAVYLCASSPFRGYEQYFGPGTRLTVT.